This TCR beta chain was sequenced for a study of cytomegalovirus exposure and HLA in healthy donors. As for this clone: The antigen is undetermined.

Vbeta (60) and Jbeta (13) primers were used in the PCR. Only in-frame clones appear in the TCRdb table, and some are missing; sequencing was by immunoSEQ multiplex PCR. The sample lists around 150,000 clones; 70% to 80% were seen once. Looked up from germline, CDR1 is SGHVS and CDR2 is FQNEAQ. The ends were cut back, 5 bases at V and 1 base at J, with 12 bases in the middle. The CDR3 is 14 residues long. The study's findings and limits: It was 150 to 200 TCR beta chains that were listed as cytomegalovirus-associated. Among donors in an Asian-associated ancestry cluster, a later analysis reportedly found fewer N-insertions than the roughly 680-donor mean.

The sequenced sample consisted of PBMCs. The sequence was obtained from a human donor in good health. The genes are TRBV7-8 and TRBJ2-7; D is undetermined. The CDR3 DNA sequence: TGTGCCAGCAGCCCGTTGATCGAGTCCTACGAGCAGTACTTC. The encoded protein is CASSPLIESYEQYF.